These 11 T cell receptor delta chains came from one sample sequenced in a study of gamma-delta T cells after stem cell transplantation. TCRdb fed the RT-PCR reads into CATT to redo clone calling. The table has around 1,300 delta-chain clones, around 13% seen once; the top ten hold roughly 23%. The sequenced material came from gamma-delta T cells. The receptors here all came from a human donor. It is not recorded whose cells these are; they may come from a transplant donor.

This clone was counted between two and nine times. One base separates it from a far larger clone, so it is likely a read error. CDR3: CACDTVGRSTPNKLIF. CDR3 coding DNA: TGTGCCTGTGACACCGTGGGGAGGTCCACCCCCAATAAACTCATCTTT. The chain has TRDV2 and TRDJ1; weak D call: TRDD3 (5 bases). Germline CDR1 and CDR2: GEAIGNYY and EKD. Trimming left V 0 bases short and J 6 bases short, with 19 bases between. The CDR3 spans 16 residues.

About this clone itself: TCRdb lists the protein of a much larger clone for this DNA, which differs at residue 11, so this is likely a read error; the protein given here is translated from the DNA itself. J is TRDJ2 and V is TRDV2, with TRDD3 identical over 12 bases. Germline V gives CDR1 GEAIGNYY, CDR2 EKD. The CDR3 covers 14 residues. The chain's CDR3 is CACDTLGDTAPLFF. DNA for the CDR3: TGTGCCTGTGACACACTGGGGGATACAGCACCACTCTTCTTT.

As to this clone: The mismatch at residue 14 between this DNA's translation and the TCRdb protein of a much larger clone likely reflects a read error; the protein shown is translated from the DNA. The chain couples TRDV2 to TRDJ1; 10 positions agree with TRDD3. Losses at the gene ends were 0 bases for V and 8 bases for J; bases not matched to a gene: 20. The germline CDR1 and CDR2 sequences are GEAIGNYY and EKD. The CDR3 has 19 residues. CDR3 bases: TGTGCCTGTGACACCGTCAATACTGGGGGATCGAAGGCCGCCGGAAAACTCATCTTT. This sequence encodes CACDTVNTGGSKAAGKLIF.

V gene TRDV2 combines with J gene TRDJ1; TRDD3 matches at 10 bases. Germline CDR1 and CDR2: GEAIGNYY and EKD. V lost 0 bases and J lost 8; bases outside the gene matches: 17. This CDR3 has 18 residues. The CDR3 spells CACDTLTGGSKATGKLIF. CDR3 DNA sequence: TGTGCCTGTGACACCCTGACTGGGGGATCGAAGGCCACCGGAAAACTCATCTTT.

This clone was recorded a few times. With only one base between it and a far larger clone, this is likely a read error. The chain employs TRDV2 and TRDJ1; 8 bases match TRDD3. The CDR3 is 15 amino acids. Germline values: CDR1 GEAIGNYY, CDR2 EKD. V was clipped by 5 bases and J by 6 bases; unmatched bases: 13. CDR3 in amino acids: CACADLGDPGNKLIF. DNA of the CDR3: TGTGCCTGTGCGGATCTGGGGGACCCAGGAAATAAACTCATCTTT.

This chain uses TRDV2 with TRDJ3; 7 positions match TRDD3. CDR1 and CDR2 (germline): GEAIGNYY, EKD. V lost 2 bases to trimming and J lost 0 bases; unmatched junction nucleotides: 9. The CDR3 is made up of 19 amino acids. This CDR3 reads CACDNVLGFTSWDTRQMFF. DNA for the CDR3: TGTGCCTGTGACAATGTACTGGGGTTTACCTCCTGGGACACCCGACAGATGTTTTTC.

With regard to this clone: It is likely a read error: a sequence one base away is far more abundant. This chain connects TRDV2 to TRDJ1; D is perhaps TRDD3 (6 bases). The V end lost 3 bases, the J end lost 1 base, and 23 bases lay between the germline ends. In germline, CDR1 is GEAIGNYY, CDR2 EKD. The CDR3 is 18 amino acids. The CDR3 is CACDAIMGRDRATDKLIF. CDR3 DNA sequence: TGTGCCTGTGACGCGATCATGGGAAGGGATAGGGCCACCGATAAACTCATCTTT.

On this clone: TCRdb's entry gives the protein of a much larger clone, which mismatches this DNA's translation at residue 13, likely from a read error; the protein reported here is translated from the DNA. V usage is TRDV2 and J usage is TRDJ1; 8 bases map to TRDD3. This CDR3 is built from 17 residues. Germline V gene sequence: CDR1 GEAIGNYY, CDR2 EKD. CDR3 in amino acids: CACDTVLLGDPTVKLIF. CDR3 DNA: TGTGCCTGTGACACCGTGCTTCTGGGGGACCCCACCGTTAAACTCATCTTT.

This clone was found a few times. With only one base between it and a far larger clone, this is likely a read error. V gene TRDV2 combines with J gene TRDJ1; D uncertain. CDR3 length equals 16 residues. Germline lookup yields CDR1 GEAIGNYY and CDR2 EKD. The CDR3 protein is CACDKVGVPYTDKHIF. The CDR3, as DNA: TGTGCCTGTGACAAGGTGGGCGTTCCATACACCGATAAACACATCTTT.

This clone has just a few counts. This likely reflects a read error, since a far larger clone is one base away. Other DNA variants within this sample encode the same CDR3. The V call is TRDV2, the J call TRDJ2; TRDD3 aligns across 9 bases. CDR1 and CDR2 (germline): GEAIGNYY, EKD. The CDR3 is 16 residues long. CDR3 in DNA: TGTGCCTGCGACACTATACTGGGGGACCAGACAGCACAACTCTTCTTT. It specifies CACDTILGDQTAQLFF.

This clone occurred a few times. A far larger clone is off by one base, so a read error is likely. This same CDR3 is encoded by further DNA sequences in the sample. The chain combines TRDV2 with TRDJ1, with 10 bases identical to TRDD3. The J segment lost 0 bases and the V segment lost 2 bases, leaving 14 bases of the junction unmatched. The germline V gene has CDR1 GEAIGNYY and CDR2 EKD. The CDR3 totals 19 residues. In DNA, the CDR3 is TGTGCCTGTGACAACCTAGGCTTTACTGGGGGATTGTACACCGATAAACTCATCTTT. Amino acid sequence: CACDNLGFTGGLYTDKLIF.